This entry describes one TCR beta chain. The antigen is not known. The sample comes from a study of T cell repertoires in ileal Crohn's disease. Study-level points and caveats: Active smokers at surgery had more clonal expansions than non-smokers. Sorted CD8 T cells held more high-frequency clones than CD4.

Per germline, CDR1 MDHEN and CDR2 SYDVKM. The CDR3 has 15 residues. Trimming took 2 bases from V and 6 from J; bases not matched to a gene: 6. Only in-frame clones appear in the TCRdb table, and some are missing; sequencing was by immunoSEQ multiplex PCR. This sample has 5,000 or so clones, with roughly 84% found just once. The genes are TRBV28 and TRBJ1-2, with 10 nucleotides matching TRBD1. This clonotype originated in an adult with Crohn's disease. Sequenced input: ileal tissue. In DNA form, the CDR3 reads TGTGCCAGCAGTTTAGGCGGGACAGGGGCACATGGCTACACCTTC. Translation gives CASSLGGTGAHGYTF.